This passage covers 25 T cell receptor beta chains from one sample sequenced in a study of monozygotic twins with cystic fibrosis (dated by TCRdb to the early 2020s). The library was made by the immunoSEQ multiplex PCR assay. This is the immuneACCESS table as TCRdb keeps it, with only in-frame sequences that have V and J called. A part of the clones is gone; compared with another copy, unresolved V genes explain less than half, and the rest is unexplained. Within this sample are over 30,000 clones, with over 80% of them counted one time only. Approximately 0.19% of the sample is held by the ten biggest clonotypes. The sequencing input was blood. Receptor source: a boy between 2 and 10 years old with cystic fibrosis.

The chain recombines TRBV20-1 with TRBJ2-1; D is uncertain. This CDR3 comprises 10 residues. V lost 3 bases and J 8 bases, leaving 5 bases between the germline ends. Germline V gives CDR1 DFQATT, CDR2 SNEGSKA (reference sequence). CDR3 bases: TGCAGTGCTAGGGGCTATGAGCAGTTCTTC. Protein product: CSARGYEQFF.

The chain couples TRBV4-3 to TRBJ2-7, with D possibly TRBD2 on 5 matching bases. The CDR3 loop spans 15 amino acids. Trimming took off 1 base at V and 3 bases at J, with 13 bases between the two ends. CDR1 and CDR2 from the germline V gene are LGHNA and YSLEER. Written as DNA, the CDR3 is TGCGCCAGCAGCCAAGTGGTAAGGGAGAGCTACGAGCAGTACTTC. Encoded protein: CASSQVVRESYEQYF.

The V call is TRBV11-2, the J call TRBJ1-2, with D uncertain. With 1 base removed from V and 2 bases from J, the gap between germline ends came to 5 bases. The CDR3 is 13 residues long. The germline CDR1 and CDR2 sequences are SGHAT and FQNNGV. The CDR3 bases are TGTGCCAGCAGCTTAGCAGCAAACTATGGCTACACCTTC. This translates into CASSLAANYGYTF.

This clone was detected once. This sequence joins TRBV6-6 and TRBJ2-1; 10 bases align to TRBD1. Germline-derived CDR1 and CDR2 are MNHNY and SVGAGI (reference sequence). The ends lost 4 bases at V and 7 bases at J; junction bases unmatched: 4. The CDR3 is 14 residues long. CDR3 DNA sequence: TGTGCCAGCAGTTGGGGACAGGGGAAGAATGAGCAGTTCTTC. Its translation: CASSWGQGKNEQFF.

The J gene is TRBJ1-1, the V gene TRBV12-5, with 7 bases matching TRBD1. This CDR3 contains 15 residues. CDR1 LGHNT and CDR2 FRNRAP come from the germline V gene. Losses at the gene ends were 0 bases for V and 0 bases for J; bases not matched to a gene: 1. The CDR3: CASGLVQGLNTEAFF. As DNA, the CDR3 is TGTGCTAGTGGTTTGGTACAGGGGCTGAACACTGAAGCTTTCTTT.

In its sample, this clone was seen a few times. This chain links TRBV5-1 with TRBJ1-5; D gene ambiguous. The CDR3 runs 15 residues. The germline V gene encodes CDR1 SGHRS and CDR2 YFSETQ. V lost 0 bases and J 6 bases, leaving 13 bases between the germline ends. Written as DNA, the CDR3 is TGCGCCAGCAGCTTGGACGCTGCGGCGGGTCAGCCCCAGCATTTT. This codes for CASSLDAAAGQPQHF.

This clone is a singleton in its sample. The genes are TRBV6-5 and TRBJ2-7; TRBD1 agrees at 9 bases. With 7 bases clipped from V and 1 base from J, the junction kept 5 bases outside the gene matches. Germline CDR1 reads MNHEY; CDR2 reads SVGAGI. The CDR3 is made up of 14 amino acids. The CDR3 sequence is CASTRTGDSYEQYF. CDR3 in DNA: TGTGCCAGCACTCGGACAGGGGATTCCTACGAGCAGTACTTC.

The chain carries TRBV18 and TRBJ1-1, with 7 bases fitting TRBD1. J lost 1 base, V lost 3 bases, and 2 bases had no gene match. The CDR3 extends over 14 amino acids. CDR1 is KGHSH, CDR2 LQKENI, per germline. The CDR3 spells CASSPGQENTEAFF. For the CDR3, the DNA is TGTGCCAGCTCACCTGGACAGGAGAACACTGAAGCTTTCTTT.

In its sample, this clone was seen once. The chain uses TRBV28 and TRBJ2-7; weak D call: TRBD1 (5 bases). Trimming cost V 7 bases and J 2 bases, with 9 bases left between them. Germline CDR1 MDHEN, CDR2 SYDVKM. The CDR3 length is 12 residues. The CDR3 protein is CASIGQAYEQYF. In DNA, the CDR3 is TGTGCCAGCATTGGACAAGCCTACGAGCAGTACTTC.

This chain joins TRBV6-5 and TRBJ2-7; 7 nucleotides agree with TRBD1. Germline V gene sequence: CDR1 MNHEY, CDR2 SVGAGI. The ends lost 6 bases at V and 2 bases at J; junction bases unmatched: 7. The CDR3 has 14 residues. This CDR3 is CASRTTGEPYEQYF. In nucleotides, the CDR3 is TGTGCCAGCAGGACCACAGGGGAACCCTACGAGCAGTACTTC.

The chain is built from TRBV12-5 and TRBJ1-1; D is ambiguous. The CDR3 runs to 15 residues. Germline loops: CDR1 LGHNT, CDR2 FRNRAP. The ends were cut back, 0 bases at V and 1 base at J, with 9 bases in the middle. The chain's CDR3 is CASGLVVTSNTEAFF. In nucleotides, the CDR3 is TGTGCTAGTGGTTTGGTAGTGACCTCGAACACTGAAGCTTTCTTT.

The rearrangement joins TRBV7-3 to TRBJ2-7; 9 nucleotides agree with TRBD1. Germline trimming cut 2 bases from V and 3 bases from J; bases unmatched to any gene: 5. Germline V CDR1 and CDR2: SGHTA, FQGTGA. The CDR3 contains 15 residues. The DNA for the CDR3 is TGTGCCAGCAGCTTAGGGGGACAGGGTCGCTACGAGCAGTACTTC. Encoded protein: CASSLGGQGRYEQYF.

This clone was picked up a small number of times. V gene TRBV7-9 combines with J gene TRBJ1-5; 9 nucleotides line up with TRBD1. V lost 4 bases, J lost 4 bases, and 5 bases stayed unmatched. Germline V lookup: CDR1 SEHNR, CDR2 FQNEAQ (reference sequence). This CDR3 contains 15 residues. The CDR3 region is CASSSQGQGNQPQHF. CDR3 bases: TGTGCCAGCAGCTCTCAGGGACAGGGAAATCAGCCCCAGCATTTT.

This chain links TRBV2 with TRBJ2-3, with 7 bases fitting TRBD2. The CDR3 has 17 residues. V lost 3 bases to trimming and J lost 1 base; unmatched junction nucleotides: 10. Looked up from germline, CDR1 is SNHLY and CDR2 is FYNNEI. CDR3 coding DNA: TGTGCCAGCAGTGAGAGTCCCGCGGGGGAACGCACAGATACGCAGTATTTT. It encodes CASSESPAGERTDTQYF.

J is TRBJ1-2 and V is TRBV7-9; D ambiguous. This CDR3 is built from 13 residues. CDR1 and CDR2 (germline): SEHNR, FQNEAQ (reference sequence). With 0 bases removed from V and 6 bases from J, the gap between germline ends came to 8 bases. The CDR3 DNA reads TGTGCCAGCAGCTTAGCCAGTAAACATGGCTACACCTTC. Translating gives CASSLASKHGYTF.

The rearrangement uses TRBV2 and TRBJ2-7; 8 bases match TRBD1. J was trimmed by 3 bases and V by 10 bases; bases with no gene match: 5. This CDR3 has 12 amino acids. The germline CDR1 and CDR2 sequences are SNHLY and FYNNEI. CDR3 bases: TGTGCCACGGGACAGGAGGACTACGAGCAGTACTTC. This encodes CATGQEDYEQYF.

This chain connects TRBV27 to TRBJ2-1, with D perhaps TRBD2 (7 bases). V lost 5 bases and J 2 bases, leaving 10 bases between the germline ends. The CDR3 runs to 14 residues. Germline V gene data show CDR1 as MNHEY and CDR2 as SMNVEV (reference sequence). The CDR3 loop reads CASSRGGTYNEQFF. The CDR3 DNA is TGTGCCAGCAGTAGGGGGGGGACCTACAATGAGCAGTTCTTC.

The gene calls are TRBV27 and TRBJ1-5, with D tentatively TRBD1 (5 bases). The germline CDR1 and CDR2 sequences are MNHEY and SMNVEV (reference sequence). The CDR3 length is 15 residues. The V gene lost 6 bases and the J gene lost 1 base, with 13 bases spanning the gap. The DNA for the CDR3 is TGTGCCAGCAGGACCACTGGGGGAAGCAATCAGCCCCAGCATTTT. Protein sequence: CASRTTGGSNQPQHF.

This clone occurred a few times. This sequence joins TRBV11-2 and TRBJ1-1; D is ambiguous. The ends were cut back, 5 bases at V and 7 bases at J, with 17 bases in the middle. The CDR3 is 14 amino acids. Looked up from germline, CDR1 is SGHAT and CDR2 is FQNNGV. The CDR3 protein is CASSVLVFGGEAFF. The CDR3 DNA reads TGTGCCAGCAGCGTACTCGTGTTCGGCGGTGAAGCTTTCTTT.

This chain links TRBV9 with TRBJ2-1; D is uncertain. The CDR3 is 13 amino acids. V lost 0 bases to trimming and J lost 5 bases, with 6 bases between them. CDR1 and CDR2 from the germline V gene are SGDLS and YYNGEE. The CDR3 reads CASSVAQNNEQFF. CDR3 bases: TGTGCCAGCAGCGTAGCACAGAACAATGAGCAGTTCTTC.

This chain links TRBV7-2 with TRBJ1-1, with D unresolved. CDR1 and CDR2 from the germline V gene are SGHTA and FQGNSA. V was shortened by 2 bases and J by 5 bases, with 6 bases between the two germline ends. The CDR3 has 12 amino acids. The CDR3 sequence is CASSLWGTEAFF. CDR3 bases: TGTGCCAGCAGCTTATGGGGTACTGAAGCTTTCTTT.

The CDR3 DNA is TGTGCCAGCAGTGATCCCGGGACCCTAAACGACTATGGCTACACCTTC. This encodes CASSDPGTLNDYGYTF. The chain couples TRBV25-1 to TRBJ1-2; possibly TRBD1 for D (5 bases). The CDR3 contains 16 residues. V lost 3 bases, J lost 3 bases, and 17 bases lay in between. The V gene's germline CDR1 is MGHDK and CDR2 SYGVNS.

The chain uses TRBV29-1 and TRBJ1-2, with D maybe TRBD1 (5 bases). The V end lost 0 bases, the J end lost 4 bases, and 21 bases lay between the germline ends. The CDR3 runs to 17 residues. Germline V gene lookup returns CDR1 SQVTM and CDR2 ANQGSEA. The CDR3 nucleotides read TGCAGCGTTGAAGATTCATGGGGCGGCGGGGTCGTCTATGGCTACACCTTC. Translated: CSVEDSWGGGVVYGYTF.

This chain links TRBV5-4 with TRBJ1-1; D perhaps matches TRBD1 (6 bases). In germline, CDR1 is SGHNT, CDR2 YYREEE (reference sequence). The CDR3 spans 17 residues. V lost 0 bases to trimming and J lost 2 bases, with 17 bases between them. CDR3 sequence (DNA): TGTGCCAGCAGCTTGGGGCGGGGGGCGGTTACTAACACTGAAGCTTTCTTT. It codes for CASSLGRGAVTNTEAFF.

CDR3 residues: CASSPQGQGYEQYF. The CDR3 DNA follows: TGTGCCAGCAGCCCTCAGGGACAGGGGTACGAGCAGTACTTC. V and J are TRBV9 and TRBJ2-7; TRBD1 agrees at 10 bases. Germline values: CDR1 SGDLS, CDR2 YYNGEE. V shed 4 bases, J shed 4 bases, and the junction held 5 bases outside the gene matches. The CDR3 totals 14 residues.